This TCR beta chain is drawn from a study of T cells in tumors after PD-1 blockade. The protocol was immunoSEQ multiplex PCR, while the TCRdb copy is restricted to in-frame clones and leaves out a portion. The table lists tens of thousands of clones, roughly 76% of them singletons. Germline V lookup: CDR1 SGHRS, CDR2 YFSETQ. V lost 0 bases to trimming and J lost 6 bases, with 20 bases between them. The CDR3 contains 17 residues. This receptor was obtained from a human donor with basal cell carcinoma. Sequences were derived from PBMCs, sampled after anti-PD-1 treatment. The J gene is TRBJ2-3, the V gene TRBV5-1; no clear D gene. The CDR3 region is CASSLVQVRRFTDTQYF. The CDR3 region has the DNA TGCGCCAGCAGCTTGGTTCAAGTCCGGCGGTTCACGGATACGCAGTATTTT. Combining the CDR3 with reference TRBV5-1 and TRBJ2-3 gives the whole variable domain KAGVTQTPRYLIKTRGQQVTLSCSPISGHRSVSWYQQTPGQGLQFLFEYFSETQRNKGNFPGRFSGRQFSNSRSEMNVSTLELGDSALYLCASSLVQVRRFTDTQYFGPGTRLTVL.